Presented here are 27 T cell receptor beta chains from one specimen sequenced in a study of identifying expanded T cells in peripheral blood. TCRdb keeps only in-frame clones here, not all; method: immunoSEQ multiplex PCR. The sample shows 75,000 to 95,000 clones, around 84% of them seen only once. The sequencing sample was made of blood. These receptors originate from a person between 18 and 70 years old in good health.

V usage is TRBV7-2 and J usage is TRBJ2-5, with 10 bases that match TRBD1. Per the germline V gene, CDR1 is SGHTA and CDR2 is FQGNSA. The CDR3 is made up of 13 amino acids. Trimming took 10 bases from V and 5 from J; bases not matched to a gene: 7. The CDR3 reads CATQVDRGETQYF. The CDR3 nucleotides read TGTGCCACCCAGGTGGACAGGGGGGAGACCCAGTACTTC. Supplemented by reference TRBV7-2 and TRBJ2-5, the full variable domain reads GAGVSQSPSNKVTEKGKDVELRCDPISGHTALYWYRQSLGQGLEFLIYFQGNSAPDKSGLPSDRFSAERTGGSVSTLTIQRTQQEDSAVYLCATQVDRGETQYFGPGTRLLVL.

This clone was seen only once. This chain uses TRBV7-3 with TRBJ2-2; possible D gene TRBD2, 6 bases. Germline V CDR1 and CDR2: SGHTA, FQGTGA. The CDR3 extends over 15 amino acids. Trimming stripped 0 bases from V and 7 bases from J, with 12 bases between. DNA for the CDR3: TGTGCCAGCAGCTTAACAGTCAGGGAGGACGGGGAGCTGTTTTTT. Translated, it gives CASSLTVREDGELFF.

The DNA of the CDR3 is TGTGCCAGCAGCTTCGACAGGGAGTATGGCTACACCTTC. Translated: CASSFDREYGYTF. The rearrangement uses TRBV2 and TRBJ1-2; 7 bases line up with TRBD1. Germline assignment: CDR1 SNHLY and CDR2 FYNNEI. The CDR3 loop spans 13 amino acids. The V and J ends lost 6 bases and 5 bases, in that order; junction bases with no gene match: 6.

This clone was observed once. The chain employs TRBV19 and TRBJ2-1, with 12 bases that match TRBD1. The germline gives CDR1 LNHDA, CDR2 SQIVND (reference sequence). The V segment lost 5 bases and the J segment 5 bases; nucleotides outside the gene matches: 10. The CDR3 loop spans 17 amino acids. The CDR3 region has the DNA TGTGCCAGTAGTGTCCCGGGACAGGGGGCGCCGGACAATGAGCAGTTCTTC. Encoded protein: CASSVPGQGAPDNEQFF.

In this sample, this clone turned up a few times. The rearrangement joins TRBV10-3 to TRBJ2-7; 10 bases map to TRBD1. The CDR3 runs 13 residues. Per the germline V gene, CDR1 is ENHRY and CDR2 is SYGVKD. J gave up 1 base and V 8 bases, and 2 bases lay outside the gene matches. The CDR3 region has the DNA TGTGCCATCGGGACAGGGGAGTCCTACGAGCAGTACTTC. Translating gives CAIGTGESYEQYF.

This chain connects TRBV19 to TRBJ1-1; D gene uncertain. The germline gives CDR1 LNHDA, CDR2 SQIVND (reference sequence). The CDR3 sequence is 14 residues long. Between the trimmed V and J ends, which lost 3 bases and 6 bases, there was a span of 14 bases. The CDR3 nucleotides are TGTGCCAGTAGTATTCGAGGTGTGGGGTCTGAAGCTTTCTTT. The encoded protein is CASSIRGVGSEAFF.

The chain combines TRBV5-6 with TRBJ2-1; 11 nucleotides align to TRBD1. The CDR3 sequence is 14 residues long. The V segment lost 4 bases and the J segment 7 bases; nucleotides outside the gene matches: 4. Germline V gene sequence: CDR1 SGHDT, CDR2 YYEEEE. The CDR3 DNA is TGTGCCAGCAGCCGAGGACAGGGGGCGAATGAGCAGTTCTTC. It specifies CASSRGQGANEQFF.

The rearrangement links TRBV11-2 to TRBJ1-1, with 9 bases lining up with TRBD1. CDR1 and CDR2 (germline): SGHAT, FQNNGV. Germline trimming cut 6 bases from V and 4 bases from J; bases unmatched to any gene: 9. This CDR3 has 15 amino acids. Written as DNA, the CDR3 is TGTGCCAGCAGAGATACAGGGGGCGCGAGCACTGAAGCTTTCTTT. Translating it yields CASRDTGGASTEAFF. The full variable domain, its missing parts supplied by reference TRBV11-2 and TRBJ1-1, is EAGVAQSPRYKIIEKRQSVAFWCNPISGHATLYWYQQILGQGPKLLIQFQNNGVVDDSQLPKDRFSAERLKGVDSTLKIQPAKLEDSAVYLCASRDTGGASTEAFFGQGTRLTVV.

The chain links TRBV7-9 to TRBJ2-1; no definite D call. V was clipped by 11 bases and J by 8 bases, with 25 bases between them. The CDR3 spans 15 residues. Germline V gene lookup returns CDR1 SEHNR and CDR2 FQNEAQ (reference sequence). CDR3 amino acids: CALTIGSSGNHEQFF. CDR3 nucleotide sequence: TGTGCCTTAACCATAGGCTCTAGTGGTAATCATGAGCAGTTCTTC.

The rearrangement links TRBV13 to TRBJ2-2; D is unclear. V was shortened by 4 bases and J by 4 bases, with 16 bases between the two germline ends. CDR1 is PRHDT and CDR2 is FYEKMQ in the germline V gene (reference sequence). CDR3 length equals 16 residues. CDR3 coding DNA: TGTGCCAGCAGCTCCGGGCGTCCTACGGGCACCGGGGAGCTGTTTTTT. Its protein product is CASSSGRPTGTGELFF.

The rearrangement uses TRBV15 and TRBJ2-7, with 9 bases lining up with TRBD1. The CDR3 extends over 20 amino acids. V dropped 0 bases and J dropped 1; count of bases not matched to a gene: 16. CDR1 and CDR2 (germline): LNHNV, YYDKDF (reference sequence). CDR3 sequence: CATSRDYRGPAVHPSYEQYF. Here the CDR3 DNA reads TGTGCCACCAGCAGAGATTACAGGGGGCCCGCAGTCCACCCTTCCTACGAGCAGTACTTC.

The V gene is TRBV5-4, the J gene TRBJ1-2; D not certain. Trimming shortened V by 3 bases and J by 2 bases, and 11 bases separated the two germline ends. The length of the CDR3 is 14 residues. The germline V gene has CDR1 SGHNT and CDR2 YYREEE (reference sequence). The CDR3 region has the DNA TGTGCCAGCAGCTCGGACGGAAGCAACTATGGCTACACCTTC. It codes for CASSSDGSNYGYTF.

This sequence joins TRBV11-2 and TRBJ2-5; 9 nucleotides agree with TRBD2. Germline-derived CDR1 and CDR2 are SGHAT and FQNNGV. V was pared by 2 bases and J by 2 bases, with 9 bases of the junction left unmatched. This CDR3 is built from 17 residues. CDR3 coding DNA: TGTGCCAGCAGCTTAAATGTGGCTAGCGGGGCTCAAGAGACCCAGTACTTC. Translation: CASSLNVASGAQETQYF.

This chain joins TRBV10-3 and TRBJ2-1; 7 positions match TRBD2. The germline V gene encodes CDR1 ENHRY and CDR2 SYGVKD. This CDR3 is built from 15 residues. Trimming took 5 bases from V and 0 from J; bases not matched to a gene: 4. The CDR3 nucleotides read TGTGCCATCAGTTTAGCGGGTTACTCCTACAATGAGCAGTTCTTC. Residues: CAISLAGYSYNEQFF.

This chain connects TRBV30 to TRBJ1-3; perhaps TRBD1 as D (6 bases). Germline CDR1 and CDR2: GTSNPN and SVGIG (reference sequence). V lost 5 bases and J 0 bases, leaving 14 bases between the germline ends. The length of the CDR3 is 15 residues. The CDR3 region is CAWSNRVRSGNTIYF. The CDR3 nucleotides read TGTGCCTGGTCAAACAGGGTCCGCTCTGGAAACACCATATATTTT.

The V call is TRBV6-5, the J call TRBJ1-2; TRBD1 is a possible D gene (5 bases). CDR3 length equals 12 residues. Between the trimmed V and J ends, which lost 4 bases and 8 bases, there was a span of 11 bases. Germline CDR1 reads MNHEY; CDR2 reads SVGAGI. CDR3 coding DNA: TGTGCCAGCAGTTCCGGGACGCCAGGCTACACCTTC. Translated: CASSSGTPGYTF.

In its sample, this clone was seen once. This chain links TRBV7-9 with TRBJ1-6; D is unclear. Between the trimmed V and J ends, which lost 3 bases and 4 bases, there was a span of 1 base. Germline CDR1 SEHNR, CDR2 FQNEAQ (reference sequence). CDR3 length equals 12 residues. CDR3 sequence reads: CASSLYNSPLHF. The CDR3 bases are TGTGCCAGCAGCTTGTATAATTCACCCCTCCACTTT.

The V and J genes are TRBV5-8 and TRBJ2-1, with unresolved D. CDR3 length: 15 residues. Trimming stripped 0 bases from V and 6 bases from J, with 13 bases between. The germline V gene has CDR1 SGHTS and CDR2 YDEGEE. The CDR3 region is CASSLGFAFGNEQFF. In DNA, the CDR3 is TGTGCCAGCAGCTTGGGATTTGCTTTTGGCAATGAGCAGTTCTTC. Combining the CDR3 with reference TRBV5-8 and TRBJ2-1 gives the whole variable domain EAGVTQSPTHLIKTRGQQATLRCSPISGHTSVYWYQQALGLGLQFLLWYDEGEERNRGNFPPRFSGRQFPNYSSELNVNALELEDSALYLCASSLGFAFGNEQFFGPGTRLTVL.

Written as DNA, the CDR3 is TGTGCCAGCAGCCGGAGCCCAGGCCGGGACAGGGTACAGGGCTACACCTTC. This translates into CASSRSPGRDRVQGYTF. The chain recombines TRBV7-9 with TRBJ1-2; 9 nucleotides line up with TRBD1. The CDR3 runs 17 residues. V trimming: 5 bases; J trimming: 8 bases; junction bases outside the gene matches: 18. Germline V lookup: CDR1 SEHNR, CDR2 FQNEAQ (reference sequence).

The table lists this clone with a count of one. CDR3 nucleotide sequence: TGTGCCAGCAGCCCGTATCGGGGACAGGCAAACACTGAAGCTTTCTTT. Residues: CASSPYRGQANTEAFF. This chain uses TRBV7-6 with TRBJ1-1; TRBD1 aligns across 8 bases. This CDR3 has 16 amino acids. The junction had 10 bases not matched to a gene; V was cut back by 5 bases and J by 2 bases. The V gene's germline CDR1 is SGHVS and CDR2 FNYEAQ.

The chain recombines TRBV7-8 with TRBJ1-5; D is uncertain. Germline values: CDR1 SGHVS, CDR2 FQNEAQ. The V end was cut by 0 bases, the J end by 1 base, with 10 bases between. This CDR3 region has 16 residues. This CDR3 is CASSLALRVSNQPQHF. The CDR3 nucleotides read TGTGCCAGCAGCTTAGCATTGAGGGTCAGCAATCAGCCCCAGCATTTT.

The chain has TRBV7-2 and TRBJ1-6, with D maybe TRBD1 (5 bases). Germline V CDR1 and CDR2: SGHTA, FQGNSA. The CDR3 contains 14 residues. V was trimmed by 1 base and J by 8 bases, leaving 9 bases between them. The chain's CDR3 is CASSLGGPDSPLHF. CDR3 DNA: TGTGCCAGCAGCTTAGGGGGCCCGGATTCACCCCTCCACTTT.

The gene calls are TRBV5-6 and TRBJ1-2; no clear D. Germline V lookup: CDR1 SGHDT, CDR2 YYEEEE. This CDR3 has 16 amino acids. Trimming cost V 4 bases and J 8 bases, with 24 bases left between them. CDR3 loop: CASSLIRSSSPYGYTF. CDR3 nucleotide sequence: TGTGCCAGCAGCCTAATAAGGTCCTCCTCTCCTTACGGCTACACCTTC.

The rearrangement links TRBV11-3 to TRBJ1-2; D is possibly TRBD1 (6 bases). The CDR3 runs 13 residues. Germline V gene data show CDR1 as SGHNT and CDR2 as YENEEA. V was pared by 2 bases and J by 5 bases, with 9 bases between. The CDR3 DNA sequence: TGTGCCAGCAGCTTAACAGGGCTATATGGCTACACCTTC. As protein: CASSLTGLYGYTF.

The chain links TRBV20-1 to TRBJ1-3, with no clear D. V was shortened by 0 bases and J by 8 bases, with 5 bases between the two germline ends. Germline V gives CDR1 DFQATT, CDR2 SNEGSKA (reference sequence). This CDR3 is built from 11 residues. CDR3 residues: CSARDGYTIYF. CDR3 DNA sequence: TGCAGTGCTAGAGATGGGTACACCATATATTTT.

This clone was seen a single time. This chain connects TRBV2 to TRBJ1-2, with TRBD1 matching over 7 bases. With V trimmed by 6 bases and J by 4 bases, 14 bases remained unmatched. Germline CDR1 SNHLY, CDR2 FYNNEI. The CDR3 extends over 16 amino acids. This CDR3 is CASRYPGGGEPYGYTF. CDR3 nucleotides: TGTGCCAGCAGATATCCTGGAGGGGGCGAGCCCTATGGCTACACCTTC.

This clone was seen a few times. V is TRBV7-9 and J is TRBJ2-7, with D possibly matching TRBD1 (6 bases). Trimming pared 5 bases from V and 1 base from J, leaving 12 bases between. Germline values: CDR1 SEHNR, CDR2 FQNEAQ (reference sequence). This CDR3 spans 14 amino acids. The chain's CDR3 is CASSPAQGSYEQYF. CDR3 sequence (DNA): TGTGCCAGCAGCCCTGCACAGGGATCCTACGAGCAGTACTTC.